Presented here are 20 T cell receptor beta chains from one specimen sequenced in a study of radiation and T cells in renal cell carcinoma. Time point here: baseline pretreatment blood. Stated treatment: 15 Gy SBRT to primary tumor, nephrectomy 4 weeks later. The protocol was immunoSEQ multiplex PCR, while the TCRdb copy is restricted to in-frame clones and leaves out a portion. The sample consists of 45,000 or so clones, about 83% of them appearing once. Here the sequenced sample was blood, taken from a patient whose treatment included radiotherapy and nephrectomy. These receptors originate from a woman aged 70-85 years with renal cell carcinoma.

V is TRBV6-5 and J is TRBJ1-2; D ambiguous. The V gene lost 5 bases and the J gene lost 2 bases, with 9 bases spanning the gap. Germline loops: CDR1 MNHEY, CDR2 SVGAGI. The CDR3 is 13 residues long. CDR3 loop: CASSKDANYGYTF. CDR3 DNA: TGTGCCAGCAGTAAGGACGCCAACTATGGCTACACCTTC.

The rearrangement links TRBV19 to TRBJ1-1; D is unresolved. CDR3 size: 14 residues. The germline gives CDR1 LNHDA, CDR2 SQIVND (reference sequence). V lost 7 bases and J lost 1, with 13 bases in between. CDR3 sequence (DNA): TGTGCCAGTACTCGCCCACAGCCGAACACTGAAGCTTTCTTT. Protein sequence: CASTRPQPNTEAFF. Complete variable domain (other parts from reference TRBV19 and TRBJ1-1): DGGITQSPKYLFRKEGQNVTLSCEQNLNHDAMYWYRQDPGQGLRLIYYSQIVNDFQKGDIAEGYSVSREKKESFPLTVTSAQKNPTAFYLCASTRPQPNTEAFFGQGTRLTVV.

V gene TRBV6-4 combines with J gene TRBJ1-2; D gene unclear. CDR1 is MRHNA and CDR2 is SNTAGT in the germline V gene. V was cut by 6 bases and J by 2 bases, with 16 bases left in between. The CDR3 loop spans 15 amino acids. The CDR3 region has the DNA TGTGCCAGCAGAACTTTCAACACTGACAACTATGGCTACACCTTC. Its translation is CASRTFNTDNYGYTF.

This chain connects TRBV13 to TRBJ2-7, with D perhaps matching TRBD2 (5 bases). The CDR3 loop spans 13 amino acids. The V end was cut by 3 bases, the J end by 5 bases, with 11 bases between. Germline V lookup: CDR1 PRHDT, CDR2 FYEKMQ (reference sequence). The CDR3 DNA reads TGTGCCAGCAGCTTTGGAGGTTTTGACGAGCAGTACTTC. This gives the protein CASSFGGFDEQYF.

The chain has TRBV9 and TRBJ2-1, with 7 nucleotides matching TRBD1. The CDR3 has 14 amino acids. Losses at the gene ends were 2 bases for V and 5 bases for J; bases not matched to a gene: 4. CDR1 SGDLS and CDR2 YYNGEE come from the germline V gene. The CDR3 DNA reads TGTGCCAGCAGCGTCGGGACAGCCAACAATGAGCAGTTCTTC. This translates into CASSVGTANNEQFF.

This chain joins TRBV2 and TRBJ1-1; tentatively, D is TRBD1 (5 bases). Trimming shortened V by 7 bases and J by 3 bases, and 12 bases separated the two germline ends. The CDR3 is made up of 13 amino acids. Germline CDR1 is SNHLY and CDR2 is FYNNEI. The CDR3 nucleotides are TGTGCCAGCAATTGGGGCCCTGACACTGAAGCTTTCTTT. It yields the protein CASNWGPDTEAFF.

V and J are TRBV5-8 and TRBJ1-1; no definite D call. The ends were cut back, 2 bases at V and 4 bases at J, with 9 bases in the middle. CDR3 size: 13 residues. The germline V gene has CDR1 SGHTS and CDR2 YDEGEE. The CDR3 nucleotides read TGTGCCAGCAGCTTCACGGGGTTCACTGAAGCTTTCTTT. Translated, it gives CASSFTGFTEAFF. Based on the CDR3 plus reference TRBV5-8 and TRBJ1-1, the full variable domain is EAGVTQSPTHLIKTRGQQATLRCSPISGHTSVYWYQQALGLGLQFLLWYDEGEERNRGNFPPRFSGRQFPNYSSELNVNALELEDSALYLCASSFTGFTEAFFGQGTRLTVV.

The rearrangement links TRBV2 to TRBJ2-1; the D call may be TRBD1 or TRBD2 (6 bases each). The CDR3 is made up of 12 amino acids. V lost 6 bases to trimming and J lost 9 bases, with 12 bases between them. From germline, CDR1 is SNHLY and CDR2 FYNNEI. The CDR3 sequence is CASRRDNGEQFF. Here the CDR3 DNA reads TGTGCCAGCAGGCGGGACAACGGTGAGCAGTTCTTC. The whole variable domain, remainder taken from reference TRBV2 and TRBJ2-1, is EPEVTQTPSHQVTQMGQEVILRCVPISNHLYFYWYRQILGQKVEFLVSFYNNEISEKSEIFDDQFSVERPDGSNFTLKIRSTKLEDSAMYFCASRRDNGEQFFGPGTRLTVL.

In regard to this clone: Just one base apart from a much larger clone, this may be a read error. Other DNA variants within this sample encode the same CDR3. The rearrangement joins TRBV11-2 to TRBJ1-4; 8 bases line up with TRBD1. The CDR3 covers 15 residues. V trimming: 0 bases; J trimming: 6 bases; junction bases outside the gene matches: 3. Per germline, CDR1 SGHAT and CDR2 FQNNGV. The CDR3 sequence is CASSLEAGGDEKLFF. The CDR3 DNA sequence: TGTGCCAGCAGCTTAGAGGCAGGGGGCGATGAAAAACTGTTTTTT.

The chain joins TRBV7-2 to TRBJ1-6, with D hard to call. The germline V and J ends were trimmed by 5 bases and 5 bases, with 13 bases remaining between them. Germline loops: CDR1 SGHTA, CDR2 FQGNSA. The CDR3 totals 15 residues. Written as DNA, the CDR3 is TGTGCCAGCAGCCGTAAGGGAGATGATAATTCACCCCTCCACTTT. It encodes CASSRKGDDNSPLHF.

The chain uses TRBV15 and TRBJ2-1; TRBD1 is a possible D gene (6 bases). Germline-derived CDR1 and CDR2 are LNHNV and YYDKDF (reference sequence). V gave up 5 bases and J gave up 2 bases, with 13 bases separating them. The CDR3 runs to 15 residues. CDR3 loop: CATSPRRQAYNEQFF. The DNA of the CDR3 is TGTGCCACCAGCCCTAGAAGACAGGCCTACAATGAGCAGTTCTTC.

This clone appeared a single time. The chain uses TRBV15 and TRBJ2-7; TRBD2 might be the D (6 bases). This CDR3 has 12 amino acids. The germline gives CDR1 LNHNV, CDR2 YYDKDF (reference sequence). The V end lost 9 bases, the J end lost 6 bases, and 15 bases lay between the germline ends. In DNA, the CDR3 is TGTGCCACTAGAGCTAACGGGGGCGAGCAGTACTTC. This encodes CATRANGGEQYF. The full variable domain, with the rest looked up from reference TRBV15 and TRBJ2-7, is DAMVIQNPRYQVTQFGKPVTLSCSQTLNHNVMYWYQQKSSQAPKLLFHYYDKDFNNEADTPDNFQSRRPNTSFCFLDIRSPGLGDTAMYLCATRANGGEQYFGPGTRLTVT.

The rearrangement joins TRBV28 to TRBJ1-1; D gene uncertain. The CDR3 is 13 amino acids. Germline CDR1 MDHEN, CDR2 SYDVKM. V was pared by 1 base and J by 2 bases, with 5 bases between. The CDR3 nucleotides read TGTGCCAGCAGTTTATTTGTTAACACTGAAGCTTTCTTT. Translation: CASSLFVNTEAFF.

This clone was seen a handful of times. This chain joins TRBV5-1 and TRBJ2-1; 14 bases map to TRBD2. The CDR3 consists of 14 residues. The germline V gene has CDR1 SGHRS and CDR2 YFSETQ. With 5 bases clipped from V and 8 bases from J, the junction kept 3 bases outside the gene matches. The chain's CDR3 is CASRWGLAGDEQFF. The CDR3 DNA reads TGCGCCAGCAGGTGGGGACTAGCGGGGGATGAGCAGTTCTTC.

This sequence joins TRBV4-1 and TRBJ1-2; 7 positions match TRBD1. Germline-derived CDR1 and CDR2 are MGHRA and YSYEKL. After removal of 4 bases from V and 5 bases from J, the junction contained 10 bases not matched to a gene. The length of the CDR3 is 15 residues. The CDR3 nucleotides are TGCGCCAGCAGCCGACTAGACAGGGCTGAATATGGCTACACCTTC. It is translated as CASSRLDRAEYGYTF.

The CDR3 region is CAWSVGLAGVQSEQYF. In DNA, the CDR3 is TGTGCCTGGAGTGTGGGACTAGCGGGAGTTCAATCCGAGCAGTACTTC. The rearrangement links TRBV30 to TRBJ2-7, with TRBD2 identical over 14 bases. The germline gives CDR1 GTSNPN, CDR2 SVGIG (reference sequence). The CDR3 is made up of 16 amino acids. V was pared by 0 bases and J by 6 bases, with 7 bases of the junction left unmatched.

This clone was counted only a few times. The rearrangement joins TRBV5-6 to TRBJ1-1; D is perhaps TRBD1 (5 bases). Germline V gives CDR1 SGHDT, CDR2 YYEEEE. The CDR3 runs to 14 residues. Trimming left V 2 bases short and J 5 bases short, with 13 bases between. DNA for the CDR3: TGTGCCAGCAGCTTCGGCCAGGGTGATACTGAAGCTTTCTTT. Translated, it gives CASSFGQGDTEAFF.

The chain employs TRBV9 and TRBJ2-7; D possibly corresponds to TRBD1 (5 bases). CDR3 length: 12 residues. Trimming cost V 3 bases and J 5 bases, with 9 bases left between them. CDR1 and CDR2 from the germline V gene are SGDLS and YYNGEE. The CDR3 nucleotides are TGTGCCAGCAGCGGTGACAGAAACGAGCAGTACTTC. It translates to CASSGDRNEQYF.

This clone was detected only once. The chain has TRBV2 and TRBJ1-1, with a weak D call TRBD1 (5 bases). Deletions cut 4 bases from V and 5 bases from J, with 11 bases between. The CDR3 length is 13 residues. CDR1 SNHLY and CDR2 FYNNEI come from the germline V gene. Written as DNA, the CDR3 is TGTGCCAGCAGTGGGCAGGGTGGGACTGAAGCTTTCTTT. Its translation is CASSGQGGTEAFF.

This rearrangement joins TRBV9 to TRBJ2-3, with 10 positions matching TRBD2. Trimming cost V 2 bases and J 4 bases; bases outside gene matches: 4. CDR3 length: 15 amino acids. Germline loops: CDR1 SGDLS, CDR2 YYNGEE. CDR3 DNA: TGTGCCAGCAGCGTGAGCGGGGGGGCCGCAGATACGCAGTATTTT. Translating gives CASSVSGGAADTQYF.